The sequence of this T cell receptor beta chain was determined in a study of cytomegalovirus exposure and HLA in healthy donors. V was pared by 0 bases and J by 4 bases, with 10 bases between. Germline V CDR1 and CDR2: SGHRS, YFSETQ. The CDR3 runs 14 residues. PCR primers comprised 60 Vbeta and 13 Jbeta primers. The data were produced by immunoSEQ multiplex PCR, yet TCRdb's version contains in-frame clones alone and is incomplete. The data contain roughly 120,000 clones, about three quarters of them singletons. The chain recombines TRBV5-1 with TRBJ1-2, with D hard to call. This receptor was identified in a woman in her fifties or sixties in good health and CMV-seropositive. The sample consisted of PBMCs. In nucleotides, the CDR3 is TGCGCCAGCAGCTTGGTATCCCCGCGCTATGGCTACACCTTC. This sequence encodes CASSLVSPRYGYTF.